Shown below are 24 T cell receptor beta chains from a single sample sequenced in a study of cytomegalovirus exposure and HLA in healthy donors. Assay used: immunoSEQ multiplex PCR; TCRdb lists only in-frame clones, some missing. The sample lists over 100,000 clones, 89% seen once, with more than 1% in the top ten. The specimen was PBMCs. The receptors come from a woman aged 18-30 years in good health and CMV-seronegative.

With respect to this clone: Within the sample, other DNA sequences also encode this same CDR3. V and J are TRBV18 and TRBJ1-2; D gene unclear. V was trimmed by 3 bases and J by 4 bases, leaving 9 bases between them. Germline CDR1 and CDR2: KGHSH and LQKENI. The CDR3 is made up of 13 amino acids. As DNA, the CDR3 is TGTGCCAGCTCACCTGAGAGCCTCTATGGCTACACCTTC. Translating gives CASSPESLYGYTF.

CDR3 in amino acids: CASSSKDRARTQYF. CDR3 coding DNA: TGTGCCAGCAGTTCAAAGGACAGGGCGCGTACCCAGTACTTC. V is TRBV27 and J is TRBJ2-5; TRBD1 matches 8 bases. Germline lookup yields CDR1 MNHEY and CDR2 SMNVEV (reference sequence). CDR3 size: 14 residues. V was clipped by 4 bases and J by 8 bases; unmatched bases: 9.

This clone was observed a single time. The CDR3 loop reads CASSWTGSGNTIYF. The CDR3 DNA reads TGTGCCAGCAGTTGGACAGGCTCTGGAAACACCATATATTTT. The J gene is TRBJ1-3, the V gene TRBV6-6, with TRBD1 matching 7 bases. The CDR3 covers 14 residues. With 4 bases clipped from V and 0 bases from J, the junction kept 0 bases outside the gene matches. The germline V gene has CDR1 MNHNY and CDR2 SVGAGI (reference sequence).

The chain links TRBV7-8 to TRBJ2-1, with TRBD2 matching over 10 bases. J gave up 6 bases and V 5 bases, and 7 bases lay outside the gene matches. The germline V gene encodes CDR1 SGHVS and CDR2 FQNEAQ. The CDR3 has 15 residues. CDR3 DNA: TGTGCCAGCAGCCAGCGGGAGGGGGCCCTCAATGAGCAGTTCTTC. Translating gives CASSQREGALNEQFF.

The CDR3 DNA reads TGTGCCACCTCCGCTTTCGGGGAGAACACTGAAGCTTTCTTT. Its translation: CATSAFGENTEAFF. The rearrangement uses TRBV2 and TRBJ1-1; D ambiguous. This CDR3 has 14 residues. Germline lookup yields CDR1 SNHLY and CDR2 FYNNEI. With 10 bases removed from V and 1 base from J, the gap between germline ends came to 16 bases.

The chain links TRBV29-1 to TRBJ2-4; the D is unclear. The CDR3 loop spans 12 amino acids. The germline CDR1 and CDR2 sequences are SQVTM and ANQGSEA. Trimming removed 4 bases at V and 0 bases at J, with 4 bases between. The CDR3 sequence: CSVGQAKNIQYF. The CDR3 DNA follows: TGCAGCGTTGGGCAAGCCAAAAACATTCAGTACTTC.

This rearrangement joins TRBV19 to TRBJ1-5, with D perhaps TRBD1 (5 bases). The CDR3 contains 15 residues. Trimming took off 7 bases at V and 5 bases at J, with 18 bases between the two ends. Germline V gene lookup returns CDR1 LNHDA and CDR2 SQIVND (reference sequence). The CDR3 sequence is CASTAGGYLHQPQHF. Written as DNA, the CDR3 is TGTGCCAGTACCGCGGGGGGTTATTTACATCAGCCCCAGCATTTT. Full variable domain (remainder filled in from reference TRBV19 and TRBJ1-5): DGGITQSPKYLFRKEGQNVTLSCEQNLNHDAMYWYRQDPGQGLRLIYYSQIVNDFQKGDIAEGYSVSREKKESFPLTVTSAQKNPTAFYLCASTAGGYLHQPQHFGDGTRLSIL.

The chain links TRBV19 to TRBJ2-3; TRBD2 aligns across 12 bases. The CDR3 is 16 amino acids. Per the germline V gene, CDR1 is LNHDA and CDR2 is SQIVND (reference sequence). The V and J ends lost 4 bases and 2 bases, in that order; junction bases with no gene match: 4. The CDR3 nucleotides read TGTGCCAGTAGTACCCGGACTAGCGGGACCACAGATACGCAGTATTTT. This gives the protein CASSTRTSGTTDTQYF.

The chain couples TRBV5-1 to TRBJ1-4; TRBD1 agrees at 7 bases. This CDR3 spans 15 amino acids. Germline V gene lookup returns CDR1 SGHRS and CDR2 YFSETQ. V dropped 2 bases and J dropped 5; count of bases not matched to a gene: 6. CDR3 protein: CASSFRDSGNEKLFF. The CDR3 DNA sequence: TGCGCCAGCAGCTTCCGGGACAGCGGGAATGAAAAACTGTTTTTT.

This chain joins TRBV4-1 and TRBJ1-5; no definite D call. Looked up from germline, CDR1 is MGHRA and CDR2 is YSYEKL. Trimming left V 4 bases short and J 2 bases short, with 6 bases between. The CDR3 contains 13 residues. As DNA, the CDR3 is TGCGCCAGCAGCCTCTCGGGCAATCAGCCCCAGCATTTT. Translation: CASSLSGNQPQHF.

V is TRBV6-5 and J is TRBJ1-1; 7 bases are a match to TRBD1. The trim removed 0 bases at V and 2 bases at J, leaving 3 bases unmatched. CDR1 MNHEY and CDR2 SVGAGI come from the germline V gene. CDR3 length: 15 amino acids. This chain's CDR3 is CASSYSNRGNTEAFF. In DNA, the CDR3 is TGTGCCAGCAGTTACTCGAACAGGGGAAACACTGAAGCTTTCTTT.

This chain joins TRBV9 and TRBJ2-1; 12 positions match TRBD1. The CDR3 runs to 16 residues. The V gene's germline CDR1 is SGDLS and CDR2 YYNGEE. The J segment lost 9 bases and the V segment lost 3 bases, leaving 10 bases of the junction unmatched. The CDR3 reads CASSATPGQGAGEQFF. CDR3 in DNA: TGTGCCAGCAGCGCAACGCCGGGACAGGGGGCCGGTGAGCAGTTCTTC. Using reference TRBV9 and TRBJ2-1 for the parts outside the CDR3, the full variable domain is DSGVTQTPKHLITATGQRVTLRCSPRSGDLSVYWYQQSLDQGLQFLIQYYNGEERAKGNILERFSAQQFPDLHSELNLSSLELGDSALYFCASSATPGQGAGEQFFGPGTRLTVL.

The chain couples TRBV7-3 to TRBJ2-1, with TRBD1 matching over 8 bases. J was trimmed by 6 bases and V by 8 bases; bases with no gene match: 3. This CDR3 has 12 residues. The germline V gene encodes CDR1 SGHTA and CDR2 FQGTGA. CDR3 nucleotide sequence: TGTGCCAGCGGGCAGGGGGCCAATGAGCAGTTCTTC. It codes for CASGQGANEQFF. Together with reference TRBV7-3 and TRBJ2-1, the CDR3 gives the full variable domain: GAGVSQTPSNKVTEKGKYVELRCDPISGHTALYWYRQSLGQGPEFLIYFQGTGAADDSGLPNDRFFAVRPEGSVSTLKIQRTERGDSAVYLCASGQGANEQFFGPGTRLTVL.

Note on this clone: Other DNA sequences in this specimen translate into the identical CDR3. The chain carries TRBV5-1 and TRBJ2-3; TRBD1 might be the D (5 bases). The CDR3 runs to 14 residues. The germline gives CDR1 SGHRS, CDR2 YFSETQ. V lost 0 bases, J lost 0 bases, and 5 bases lay in between. The CDR3 spells CASSLGQSTDTQYF. CDR3 in DNA: TGCGCCAGCAGCTTGGGACAGAGCACAGATACGCAGTATTTT.

The V and J genes are TRBV6-5 and TRBJ1-3; D perhaps matches TRBD1 (5 bases). Trimming removed 2 bases from V and 2 bases from J, with 7 bases in between. Germline CDR1 and CDR2: MNHEY and SVGAGI. This CDR3 region has 14 residues. CDR3 nucleotide sequence: TGTGCCAGCAGTTACGGGGGGACTGGAAACACCATATATTTT. As protein: CASSYGGTGNTIYF.

The rearrangement links TRBV7-9 to TRBJ1-4, with 8 bases lining up with TRBD1. Trimming removed 1 base from V and 8 bases from J; junction bases left unmatched: 3. In germline, CDR1 is SEHNR, CDR2 FQNEAQ (reference sequence). CDR3 size: 14 residues. The chain's CDR3 is CASSLVTGGEKLFF. CDR3 DNA sequence: TGTGCCAGCAGCTTAGTTACAGGGGGAGAAAAACTGTTTTTT.

By its share, this clone is medium-sized. The rearrangement joins TRBV6-5 to TRBJ1-1; TRBD1 is a possible D gene (6 bases). Germline V gene data show CDR1 as MNHEY and CDR2 as SVGAGI. V was shortened by 6 bases and J by 3 bases, with 17 bases between the two germline ends. The CDR3 is 15 amino acids. The CDR3 bases are TGTGCCAGCAGCCCAGGGGCAGGGACATACACTGAAGCTTTCTTT. Translated: CASSPGAGTYTEAFF.

The rearrangement uses TRBV4-1 and TRBJ1-5; D gene ambiguous. CDR1 and CDR2 (germline): MGHRA, YSYEKL. The CDR3 is 13 residues long. Trimming shortened V by 1 base and J by 4 bases, and 5 bases separated the two germline ends. CDR3 in DNA: TGCGCCAGCAGCCAAGCCAGAAATCAGCCCCAGCATTTT. It translates to CASSQARNQPQHF.

The rearrangement joins TRBV28 to TRBJ2-7; 8 nucleotides line up with TRBD2. V lost 6 bases and J lost 2; bases outside the gene matches: 12. Germline V gene sequence: CDR1 MDHEN, CDR2 SYDVKM. CDR3 size: 16 residues. This CDR3 is CASSPGGSPSPYEQYF. CDR3 nucleotides: TGTGCCAGCAGCCCGGGGGGGTCTCCTTCCCCCTACGAGCAGTACTTC.

The chain joins TRBV29-1 to TRBJ2-5, with D possibly being TRBD1 (6 bases). The CDR3 has 16 residues. CDR1 SQVTM and CDR2 ANQGSEA come from the germline V gene. V dropped 5 bases and J dropped 9 bases, with 28 bases sitting between them. CDR3 in amino acids: CSVRVQGTLSLGAQYF. For the CDR3, the DNA is TGCAGCGTTAGAGTACAGGGAACCCTCTCCCTTGGGGCCCAGTACTTC.

The rearrangement uses TRBV4-1 and TRBJ1-1, with 7 bases matching TRBD1. The CDR3 is 18 residues long. Trimming took 3 bases from V and 1 from J; bases not matched to a gene: 14. CDR1 is MGHRA, CDR2 YSYEKL, per germline. The CDR3 DNA follows: TGCGCCAGCAGCCAGACGTCCACAGGGGACCTAAGGAACACTGAAGCTTTCTTT. Protein: CASSQTSTGDLRNTEAFF.

The CDR3 coding sequence is TGTGCCAGCAGCCCAATAGCTTTTCCGCCGACTAACTATGGCTACACCTTC. Translating gives CASSPIAFPPTNYGYTF. The chain combines TRBV7-3 with TRBJ1-2; D is uncertain. V lost 5 bases, J lost 0 bases, and 19 bases lay in between. The CDR3 sequence is 17 residues long. CDR1 and CDR2 (germline): SGHTA, FQGTGA.

The chain links TRBV7-9 to TRBJ1-1; weak D call: TRBD1 (6 bases). The V gene lost 3 bases and the J gene lost 4 bases, with 12 bases spanning the gap. CDR1 SEHNR and CDR2 FQNEAQ come from the germline V gene (reference sequence). The CDR3 has 14 amino acids. The CDR3 DNA reads as TGTGCCAGCAGCTTTGGACAGTTCCTCACTGAAGCTTTCTTT. This encodes CASSFGQFLTEAFF.

The rearrangement uses TRBV10-1 and TRBJ2-3; D call uncertain. V was cut by 2 bases and J by 2 bases, with 8 bases left in between. The germline V gene encodes CDR1 WNHNN and CDR2 SYGVQD (reference sequence). This CDR3 region has 14 residues. The CDR3 coding sequence is TGCGCCAGCAGTGAGGGGCAGCTCACAGATACGCAGTATTTT. Its protein product is CASSEGQLTDTQYF.